These T cell receptor beta chains were read from a single sample in a study of blood T cell repertoires in COVID-19. TCRdb keeps only in-frame clones here, not all; method: immunoSEQ multiplex PCR. The repertoire holds 300,000 to 400,000 clones, with about 87% as singletons. Input material: peripheral blood. The receptors were sampled from a human donor in a cohort sampled during active COVID-19. The conserved cysteine and the conserved F or W are not part of the CDR3 here. Each record gives: V gene, D gene, CDR3 protein. The D gene is left open where the match is weak.

>TRBV7-9|TRBD1
ASSFRQGLKKPNTGELF
>TRBV4-1|.
ASSQDKGAGANVLT
>TRBV29-1|.
SVESGETQY
>TRBV28|.
ASSGPGGGDYGYT
>TRBV11-2|.
ASSLAGNSPLH
>TRBV9|.
ASSQETVNYGYT
>TRBV29-1|TRBD2
SVTGRFSYEQY
>TRBV5-4|.
ASSFSQGNTEAF
>TRBV2|.
ASEVFYEQY
>TRBV5-1|TRBD2
ASSFQSGGYNEQF
>TRBV6-5|.
ASSVTSGPYEQY
>TRBV5-1|TRBD1
ASSHDRDGTDTQY
>TRBV29-1|TRBD2
SVEGAGGKLSTDTQY
>TRBV18|TRBD2
ASSPGLAADTQY
>TRBV11-3|TRBD1
ASSFGGPGQSYEQY
>TRBV5-1|TRBD1
ASSWTGPNTGELF
>TRBV7-9|TRBD1
ASSPGTGSGGEQY
>TRBV15|.
ATSSEGEATDEQY
>TRBV5-6|TRBD1
ASSSYTGQGAGYEQY
>TRBV4-1|.
ASSQESAVPVEQY
>TRBV6-1|TRBD1
ASSEASRGPEAF
>TRBV7-9|TRBD1
ASSLAGGGDTIY
>TRBV10-1|TRBD2
ASSERRVASGMNTGELF
>TRBV18|.
ASSPQTEETQY
>TRBV5-4|.
ASSFGGSSYEQY
>TRBV6-2/TRBV6-3|.
ASSSLQETQY
>TRBV2|.
ASRQDYGYT
>TRBV7-8|.
ASSLASEGTGELF
>TRBV5-1|.
ASSLSRGGLNTEAF
>TRBV7-2|TRBD2
ASSHMRGSGGIGETQY
>TRBV28|.
ASSPARVYSPLH
>TRBV14|TRBD1
ASARDSNSPLH
>TRBV3-1/TRBV3-2|.
ASSQAPGFQETQY
>TRBV6-5|.
ASSYRGDYEQY
>TRBV6-1|TRBD1
ASSEYSDRVANEKLF
>TRBV7-8|.
ASSLHRAYSNQPQH
>TRBV19|.
ASMRGNYGVNTEAF
>TRBV20-1|.
SASWSGQGELF
>TRBV2|.
ASTRGPGANTEAF
>TRBV18|.
ASSPETQRRDGELF
>TRBV2|TRBD1
ASSSQGARGNTIY